This T cell receptor (beta chain) was profiled in a study of T cell responses to AZD1222 COVID-19 vaccine (dated by TCRdb to the early 2020s). Background for the entire study: Because spike-specific TCR depth and breadth did not differ between the two schedules, AZD1222 recipients who got a second dose at roughly 4 weeks were pooled with those who got a second dose at roughly 12 weeks. TCR sequencing covered over 230 trial participants: 200 to 210 given two doses of AZD1222 and approximately 25 given two doses of MenACWY control vaccine. Enrollment into the trials was organized by age into subgroups of 18-55, 56-69 and 70-plus years, and those subgroups contained roughly 140, 27 and 60 TCR-sequenced participants, respectively. What the research found in general, with its limitations: In the small 56-69-year group, the increase in depth fell short of significance, most likely because of low power. Participants were mostly white British and included more females than males, and it was suggested by the authors that clonal diversity may have been underestimated. Conclusions about previously exposed vaccinees were limited because only a handful of AZD1222 recipients were SARS-CoV-2 seropositive at baseline. A significant rise in spike-specific TCR breadth and depth was observed after two AZD1222 doses relative to day 0 and relative to MenACWY recipients. The whole spike protein was spanned by vaccine-associated CD4 TCRs, and dominant responses were seen in regions 160-218 and 743-854. Reportedly, almost half of the unique spike-specific TCRs recognized epitopes lying outside the regions that are mutated in the B.1.351 and B.1.1.7 variants. Because no day 14 peak-response samples were available, repertoires were characterized only after the peak T cell response.

Note on this clone: Its specific antigen is unknown. It has no much larger one-base neighbor in the sample; base qualities were not kept.

Read against the paper, the sample's time point label means: baseline before first vaccination. The vaccinee samples were drawn from two UK trials, COV001 and COV002, one of which was a single-blind randomized controlled phase 2/3 trial testing AZD1222 (ChAdOx1 nCoV-19) in healthy adults. For TCRbeta chain sequencing, PBMC samples from trial participants were taken at day 0 and at day 28 after the second dose. From cysteine to phenylalanine, the CDR3 is 13 amino acids long. Of all the DNA, just the CDR3 is kept, 39 bases in frame from base 1. The germline V gene gives CDR1 as SNHLY and CDR2 as FYNNEI. V lost 8 bases and J lost 2 bases; the stretch between them is 13 bases long. The CDR3 regions of human TCRbeta chains were analyzed by immunosequencing. From the authors' description of their analysis: Repertoire TCRs were checked for matches against a reference library of SARS-CoV-2-specific TCRs that had been generated using the MIRA antigen-specificity platform. Breadth was defined as the fraction of unique TCRs that were SARS-CoV-2-associated. Depth was defined as the fraction of total T cells that were SARS-CoV-2-associated. Each spike-specific TCR was assigned to its reactive spike region and to a CD4 or CD8 class using the MIRA data. Log10-transformed breadth and depth values were compared by one-way ANOVA with Sidak's multiple comparisons tests. The clones in this table, taken by TCRdb from immuneACCESS, are in-frame only. Not every clone is retained; where verified, under half of the shortfall comes from an unresolved V gene, and the cause of the rest is unknown. V and J calls and clone size are those listed in that table; D and trimming were worked out from the DNA. The sample table shows tens of thousands of clones, and more than 70% are seen once. The biggest ten clones account for 8.5% to 9% of the sample.

The sequence links TRBV2 to TRBJ2-7; TRBD2 is a possible D gene, resting on 5 matching bases. Sequencing was performed on peripheral blood, taken on day 0 of AZD1222 vaccination. The clonotype originates from an adult in good health. The sequence in DNA is TGTGCCAGCTTAGCGATCCAGGCCTACGAGCAGTACTTC. It specifies CASLAIQAYEQYF.